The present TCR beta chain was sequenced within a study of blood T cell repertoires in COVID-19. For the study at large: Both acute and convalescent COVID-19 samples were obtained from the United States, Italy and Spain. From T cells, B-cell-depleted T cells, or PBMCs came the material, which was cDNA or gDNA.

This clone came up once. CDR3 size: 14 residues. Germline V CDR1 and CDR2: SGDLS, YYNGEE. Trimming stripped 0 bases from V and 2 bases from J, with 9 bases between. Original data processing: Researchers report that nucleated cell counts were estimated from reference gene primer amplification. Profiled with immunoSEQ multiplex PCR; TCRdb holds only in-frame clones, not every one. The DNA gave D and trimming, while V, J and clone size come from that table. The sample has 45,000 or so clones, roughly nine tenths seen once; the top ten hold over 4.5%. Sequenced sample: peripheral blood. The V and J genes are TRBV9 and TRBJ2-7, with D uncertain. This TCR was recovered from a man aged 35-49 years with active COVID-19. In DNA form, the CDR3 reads TGTGCCAGCAGCGTAGAACCCGAGACCTACGAGCAGTACTTC. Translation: CASSVEPETYEQYF.